This TCR beta chain came from a study of glioma-infiltrating T cells. Looked up from germline, CDR1 is DFQATT and CDR2 is SNEGSKA (reference sequence). The length of the CDR3 is 14 residues. The V gene end was trimmed by 4 bases and the J gene end by 8 bases; junction bases not matched to a gene: 10. Amplification of TCR alpha and beta CDR3 regions from RNA used iRepertoire nested multiplex PCR. TCRdb fed the multiplex PCR reads into MiXCR, producing one record per CDR3 protein. The sample consists of fewer than 500,000 distinct CDR3 sequences, 41% of them appearing once. The sequenced material came from glioma tissue, nonneoplastic brain tissue, or PBMCs (not recorded which). The sequence was obtained from a human donor with low-grade glioma or glioblastoma, undergoing nonglioma brain surgery, or in good health (not recorded which). The chain couples TRBV20-1 to TRBJ2-1, with 8 bases fitting TRBD2. As DNA, the CDR3 is TGCAGTGCTACTTACAGCGGGAGCAGCTATGAGCAGTTCTTC. It is translated as CSATYSGSSYEQFF.